These T cell receptor beta chains were read from a single sample in a study of blood T cell repertoires in COVID-19. The method was immunoSEQ multiplex PCR; TCRdb's version includes in-frame clones alone and lacks a portion of them. The sample lists around 60,000 clones, approximately 77% occurring once. Sequenced material: peripheral blood. The receptors were sampled from a woman between 65 and 79 years old with COVID-19, enrolled during active disease. Each CDR3 is given with its conserved first and last residue. The order of the fields is V gene, D gene, clone size, J gene, CDR3 DNA, CDR3 protein. A D gene is named only where the DNA matches it firmly. Clone size is shown for a subset of rows, as once, few, many or a class of expanded clone.

TRBV7-9,-,-,TRBJ2-5,TGTGCCAGCAGCTTTTACAGGGTGCAGCAAGAGACCCAGTACTTC,CASSFYRVQQETQYF
TRBV4-3,TRBD1,-,TRBJ2-5,TGCGCCAGCAGCCAATCGGACAGGGGGCCCGAGACCCAGTACTTC,CASSQSDRGPETQYF
TRBV18,TRBD1,-,TRBJ1-4,TGTGCCAGCTCGCAGGACAGGCTTAATGAAAAACTGTTTTTT,CASSQDRLNEKLFF
TRBV24-1,TRBD2,-,TRBJ2-2,TGTGCCACCGCTGGGGACTTGACTAGCGGGACCAACACCGGGGAGCTGTTTTTT,CATAGDLTSGTNTGELFF
TRBV5-1,TRBD2,-,TRBJ2-1,TGCGCCAGCAGCTTGGGCCTAGCGGGAGATAATGAGCAGTTCTTC,CASSLGLAGDNEQFF
TRBV7-8,TRBD1,-,TRBJ1-2,TGTGCCAGCAGCTTAGTTGACCCCGGGACAGTTAACTATGGCTACACCTTC,CASSLVDPGTVNYGYTF
TRBV20-1,TRBD1,-,TRBJ1-1,TGCAGTGCTAGTGGGGACAGCCCGCGGGGAGCTTTCTTT,CSASGDSPRGAFF
TRBV2,TRBD2,once,TRBJ2-1,TGTGCCAGCAGTGTGACAAGGGGAGGGGACAATGAGCAGTTCTTC,CASSVTRGGDNEQFF
TRBV15,TRBD1,-,TRBJ2-5,TGTGCCACCAGCAGAGGCAAGGGGGCCCAAGAGACCCAGTACTTC,CATSRGKGAQETQYF
TRBV6-2/TRBV6-3,TRBD1,-,TRBJ1-1,TGTGCCAGCAGTTACCCGGGACAGGGGGTCATGAACACTGAAGCTTTCTTT,CASSYPGQGVMNTEAFF
TRBV28,-,-,TRBJ1-5,TGTGCCAGCAGTTCACCCGGGGAGGTGGGCAATCAGCCCCAGCATTTT,CASSSPGEVGNQPQHF
TRBV9,-,few,TRBJ1-2,TGTGCCAGCAGCAGACAGCTCTCCGGCTACACCTTC,CASSRQLSGYTF
TRBV5-5,-,-,TRBJ1-3,TGTGCCAGCAGCTTGGAGGTTAGGACAGCCGGCCGCCTCGGAAACACCATATATTTT,CASSLEVRTAGRLGNTIYF
TRBV5-5,-,-,TRBJ2-7,TGTGCCAGCAGCTTGGTGGGGGGGGCGACCCGGGGCTACGAGCAGTACTTC,CASSLVGGATRGYEQYF
TRBV11-2,TRBD1,-,TRBJ1-5,TGTGCCAGCAGCTCCGAGGACAGGGGAAGCAATCAGCCCCAGCATTTT,CASSSEDRGSNQPQHF
TRBV27,TRBD1,few,TRBJ2-7,TGTGCCAGCAGTATGGACAGGGTAGGCTACGAGCAGTACTTC,CASSMDRVGYEQYF
TRBV19,TRBD1,-,TRBJ2-2,TGTGCCAGTAGTAAGCCGGGACAGGGTCCGAACACCGGGGAGCTGTTTTTT,CASSKPGQGPNTGELFF
TRBV19,-,once,TRBJ1-1,TGTGCCAGTAGTATTACACCTAACACTGAAGCTTTCTTT,CASSITPNTEAFF